The subject of this entry is one TCR beta chain. This receptor's antigen is unknown. Base qualities are not at hand, and no much larger clone is one base apart. This specimen belongs to a study of response to subunit inactivated influenza vaccine (dated by TCRdb to the late 2010s). About the study as a whole: Deep quantitative profiling of the T cell receptor repertoire was used in the study to follow responses to a trivalent subunit inactivated influenza vaccine.

What the study reported, not specific to this receptor: According to the authors, only a limited number of new T cells may be recruited by each seasonal influenza vaccination.

Libraries were constructed by RT-PCR. The listed sequencing device is Illumina HiSeq 2500. The raw public reads went through TCRdb reprocessing: fastp at Q25, MiXCR clone calling, in-frame beta chains kept. For every CDR3 protein sequence, its rows merge into one entry that carries the most common genes and DNA. The sample yields about 700,000 distinct CDR3 sequences; 14% were counted once. Around 6.5% of the sample is in the top ten clones. Cut back by 0 bases and 4 bases, the V and J ends lie 12 bases apart. The CDR3 runs 15 residues from the cysteine to the phenylalanine. Left in the record is the CDR3 DNA by itself, 45 bases read in frame from the first base. For CDR1 and CDR2, the germline V gene lists ENHRY and SYGVKD.

The rearrangement combines TRBV10-3 with TRBJ2-5, with TRBD2 as a weak D call on 6 bases. The TCR was taken from a man aged 50-60 years who received an inactivated influenza vaccine. Donor details come from another sample of the same person, matched by shared clones. Material: PBMCs from blood, obtained roughly 2 weeks before vaccination. The DNA sequence is given as TGTGCCATCAGTGAGTCGGGGGGTCCCGGAGAGACCCAGTACTTC. This gives the protein CAISESGGPGETQYF.